This T cell receptor (beta chain) comes out of a study of blood T cells in healthy people across ages. Combining a sample-barcoded 5' primer with a J-beta primer mix, a second PCR ran for about 6 to 11 cycles. TCRdb analysed the 5' RACE reads with MiXCR anew, one entry per CDR3 protein. This table holds about a million distinct CDR3 sequences, approximately 49% found once. The CDR3 loop spans 11 amino acids. Germline V lookup: CDR1 MNHEY, CDR2 SVGAGI. V was trimmed by 5 bases and J by 8 bases, leaving 8 bases between them. The TCR sequence derives from a man aged 30 to 39 in good health. The genes are TRBV6-5 and TRBJ2-3; D gene unclear. The sample was blood. This CDR3 is CASSTTGTQYF. The DNA for the CDR3 is TGTGCCAGCAGTACCACGGGTACGCAGTATTTT.